This T cell receptor (beta chain) originates from a study of neurological immune-mediated disorders. A remark on this clonotype: Its antigen is still unknown.

5'RACE with 10-nucleotide random UMIs produced the cDNA. TCRdb reprocessed the 5' RACE reads with MiXCR, giving one entry per CDR3 protein. Here the sample spans more than 50,000 distinct CDR3 sequences, 4% to 6% being singletons. Study findings and constraints: HTLV-1-associated myelopathy had the most TCR clonal expansion, while multiple sclerosis had the least, a level that fell below healthy controls.

Unsorted libraries came from 2 million PBMCs stored at -80 °C. Germline CDR1 LGHNA, CDR2 YNFKEQ. V was pared by 3 bases and J by 5 bases, with 7 bases of the junction left unmatched. The CDR3 is 15 residues long. The chain has TRBV4-2 and TRBJ2-5; 9 nucleotides agree with TRBD2. The TCR sequence derives from a woman under 40 with multiple sclerosis. The sample was PBMCs. CDR3 nucleotide sequence: TGTGCCAGCAGCCATTCTAGCGGGGAAGTTGAGACCCAGTACTTC. It encodes CASSHSSGEVETQYF.